This TCR beta chain was observed in a study of T cell repertoires in cytomegalovirus infection. Overall study findings and caveats: CMV carriers having the relevant HLA were flagged by cumulative public TCR beta family frequency.

MiXCR was run by TCRdb on the reads, yielding one entry per CDR3 protein. The table shows approximately 550,000 distinct CDR3 sequences, with approximately 15% occurring only once. Germline-derived CDR1 and CDR2 are MGHDK and SYGVNS. V dropped 3 bases and J dropped 4; count of bases not matched to a gene: 7. This CDR3 is built from 15 residues. With respect to this clonotype: Its specificity is unknown.

This receptor was obtained from a human donor in good health (CMV status not recorded). Some clones in this sample may be carry-over from other donors' samples. Input material: CD8+ T cells from PBMCs. V is TRBV25-1 and J is TRBJ2-5; 8 positions agree with TRBD1. The CDR3 DNA follows: TGTGCCAGCAGTGAGGACAGGGTACTATTAGAGACCCAGTACTTC. Translated: CASSEDRVLLETQYF.